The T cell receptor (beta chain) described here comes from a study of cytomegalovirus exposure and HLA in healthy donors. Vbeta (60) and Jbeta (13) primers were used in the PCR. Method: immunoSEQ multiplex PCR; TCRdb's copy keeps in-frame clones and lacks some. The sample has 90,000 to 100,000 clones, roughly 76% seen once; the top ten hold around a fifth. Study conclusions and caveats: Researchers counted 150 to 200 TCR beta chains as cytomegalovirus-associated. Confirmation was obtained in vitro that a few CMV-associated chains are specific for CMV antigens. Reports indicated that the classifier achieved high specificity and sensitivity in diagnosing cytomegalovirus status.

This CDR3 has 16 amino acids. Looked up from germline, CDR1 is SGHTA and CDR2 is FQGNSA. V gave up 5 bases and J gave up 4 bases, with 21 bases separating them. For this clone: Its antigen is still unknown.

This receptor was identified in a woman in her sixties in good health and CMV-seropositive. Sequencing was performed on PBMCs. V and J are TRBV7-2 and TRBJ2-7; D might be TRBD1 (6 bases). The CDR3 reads CASSLFAMGARYEQYF. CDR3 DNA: TGTGCCAGCAGCCTGTTCGCGATGGGGGCGCGATACGAGCAGTACTTC.